This TCR beta chain was found in a study of blood T cell repertoires in COVID-19. Study background: Specimens from acute and convalescent COVID-19 originated in the United States, Italy and Spain. Sources were T cells, B-cell-depleted T cells, or PBMCs; the material itself was cDNA or gDNA.

As originally analysed: Using reference gene primer amplification, nucleated cell counts were estimated. Method: immunoSEQ multiplex PCR; TCRdb's copy keeps in-frame clones and lacks some. D and trimming were read from the DNA, whereas the V and J calls and clone size are those reported in that table. This sample has some 290,000 clones; 70% to 90% occur once, and the top ten carry about 4.6%. The germline CDR1 and CDR2 sequences are LNHDA and SQIVND (reference sequence). The CDR3 length is 15 residues. V was pared by 6 bases and J by 5 bases, with 16 bases between. The TCR comes from a man in his fifties or sixties who had recovered from COVID-19. The sample comprised peripheral blood. The J gene is TRBJ1-4, the V gene TRBV19; D is undetermined. The CDR3 sequence is CASSYRRGSNEKLFF. Here the CDR3 DNA reads TGTGCCAGTAGCTACCGTCGGGGATCCAATGAAAAACTGTTTTTT. The complete variable domain, with remaining parts taken from reference TRBV19 and TRBJ1-4, reads DGGITQSPKYLFRKEGQNVTLSCEQNLNHDAMYWYRQDPGQGLRLIYYSQIVNDFQKGDIAEGYSVSREKKESFPLTVTSAQKNPTAFYLCASSYRRGSNEKLFFGSGTQLSVL.